This T cell receptor (beta chain) was found in a study of blood T cell repertoires in COVID-19. Libraries were prepared by immunoSEQ multiplex PCR; TCRdb keeps only in-frame clonotypes and omits some of them. The table has roughly 100,000 clones, approximately 88% seen once. The V gene lost 4 bases and the J gene lost 3 bases, with 10 bases spanning the gap. CDR1 and CDR2 (germline): SGHNT, YYREEE (reference sequence). The CDR3 contains 13 residues. There are a few counts of this clone. Sample: peripheral blood. The V and J genes are TRBV5-4 and TRBJ1-1; D uncertain. The TCR sequence derives from a human donor in a cohort sampled during active COVID-19. The CDR3 spells CASSPRRDTEAFF. Written as DNA, the CDR3 is TGTGCCAGCAGCCCCCGCCGGGACACTGAAGCTTTCTTT. The whole variable domain, filled in from reference TRBV5-4 and TRBJ1-1, reads ETGVTQSPTHLIKTRGQQVTLRCSSQSGHNTVSWYQQALGQGPQFIFQYYREEENGRGNFPPRFSGLQFPNYSSELNVNALELDDSALYLCASSPRRDTEAFFGQGTRLTVV.